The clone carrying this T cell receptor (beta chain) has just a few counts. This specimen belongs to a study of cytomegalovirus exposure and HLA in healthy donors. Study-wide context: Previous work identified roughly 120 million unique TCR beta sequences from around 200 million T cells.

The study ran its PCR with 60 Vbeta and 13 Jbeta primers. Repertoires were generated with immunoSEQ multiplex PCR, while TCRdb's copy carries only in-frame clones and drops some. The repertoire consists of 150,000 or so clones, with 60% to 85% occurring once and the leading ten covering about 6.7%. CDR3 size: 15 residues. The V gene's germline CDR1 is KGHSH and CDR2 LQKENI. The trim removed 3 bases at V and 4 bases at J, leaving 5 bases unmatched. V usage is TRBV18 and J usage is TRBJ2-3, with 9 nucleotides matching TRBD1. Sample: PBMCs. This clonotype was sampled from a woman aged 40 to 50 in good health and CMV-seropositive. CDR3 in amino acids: CASSPRGQGSDTQYF. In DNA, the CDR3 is TGTGCCAGCTCACCCCGAGGACAGGGGTCAGATACGCAGTATTTT.